The rows below give T cell receptor beta chains drawn from one sample of a study of T cells in Graves' hyperthyroidism and ophthalmopathy. TCRdb ran MiXCR on the multiplex PCR reads and lists one entry per CDR3 protein. The table records some 400,000 distinct CDR3 sequences, approximately 13% of them present only once. The sequenced sample consisted of blood. All receptors derive from an older woman with Graves' hyperthyroidism. Both conserved end residues are part of each CDR3.

v_call: TRBV5-1; j_call: TRBJ2-3; cdr3_aa: CASSLAGLAGEADTQYF
v_call: TRBV3-1; j_call: TRBJ2-5; cdr3_aa: CASSQGGGVWKTQYF
v_call: TRBV18; j_call: TRBJ2-5; cdr3_aa: CATSIGRASNQETQYF
v_call: TRBV5-8; j_call: TRBJ2-7; cdr3_aa: CASSTWTRRGEQYF
v_call: TRBV20-1; j_call: TRBJ1-4; cdr3_aa: CSARDTGRFNEKLFF
v_call: TRBV6-1; j_call: TRBJ2-2; cdr3_aa: CASSPGFNTGELFF
v_call: TRBV5-1; j_call: TRBJ2-3; cdr3_aa: CASSLARDSTDTQYF
v_call: TRBV5-6; j_call: TRBJ2-5; cdr3_aa: CASSLAGIETQYF
v_call: TRBV24-1; j_call: TRBJ2-1; cdr3_aa: CATSDFQGPRWFF
v_call: TRBV28; j_call: TRBJ2-7; cdr3_aa: CASTPGTHAYEQYF
v_call: TRBV6-1; j_call: TRBJ2-7; cdr3_aa: CASSEARTSFSYEQYF
v_call: TRBV15; j_call: TRBJ1-5; cdr3_aa: CATSRVLGDGNQPQHF
v_call: TRBV5-4; j_call: TRBJ1-2; cdr3_aa: CASSRPEALANYGYTF
v_call: TRBV7-2; j_call: TRBJ1-1; cdr3_aa: CASSFPSGMNTEAFF
v_call: TRBV11-3; j_call: TRBJ1-2; cdr3_aa: CASSLGGVPGYTF
v_call: TRBV18; j_call: TRBJ1-3; cdr3_aa: CASSPPFSGNTIYF
v_call: TRBV3-1; j_call: TRBJ2-1; cdr3_aa: CASSNSGRAGDNEQFF
v_call: TRBV27; j_call: TRBJ2-6; cdr3_aa: CASSPPGSRSGANVLTF
v_call: TRBV5-1; j_call: TRBJ2-5; cdr3_aa: CASSLSGHQETQYF
v_call: TRBV6-1; j_call: TRBJ2-5; cdr3_aa: CASTPYTGGFETQYF